What follows are 11 T cell receptor beta chains derived from one specimen sequenced in a study of cytomegalovirus exposure and HLA in healthy donors. The PCR ran on 60 Vbeta and 13 Jbeta primers. Data came from immunoSEQ multiplex PCR; TCRdb stores just in-frame clones and leaves some out. The sample includes 95,000 to 150,000 clones, more than 75% of them seen just once. Sequenced material: PBMCs. These receptors were taken from a man aged 18 to 29 in good health and CMV-seronegative.

This sequence joins TRBV4-2 and TRBJ2-5; TRBD1 is a possible D gene (5 bases). Trimming left V 0 bases short and J 5 bases short, with 10 bases between. This CDR3 comprises 14 residues. The V gene's germline CDR1 is LGHNA and CDR2 YNFKEQ. The CDR3 region is CASSQDQGSETQYF. CDR3 DNA sequence: TGTGCCAGCAGCCAAGATCAGGGCAGCGAGACCCAGTACTTC.

This clone has only one observation. The CDR3 DNA sequence: TGTGCCAGCAGCTTAATTAACGGCTACGAGCAGTACTTC. It encodes CASSLINGYEQYF. The genes are TRBV11-1 and TRBJ2-7; D remains unclear. This CDR3 has 13 amino acids. Germline CDR1 is SGHAT and CDR2 is FQDESV (reference sequence). V lost 2 bases and J lost 3, with 8 bases in between. Based on the CDR3 plus reference TRBV11-1 and TRBJ2-7, the full variable domain is EAEVAQSPRYKITEKSQAVAFWCDPISGHATLYWYRQILGQGPELLVQFQDESVVDDSQLPKDRFSAERLKGVDSTLKIQPAELGDSAMYLCASSLINGYEQYFGPGTRLTVT.

This clone occurred a few times. The rearrangement uses TRBV7-9 and TRBJ2-3, with TRBD1 matching over 12 bases. This CDR3 has 15 amino acids. Losses at the gene ends were 5 bases for V and 5 bases for J; bases not matched to a gene: 5. The germline gives CDR1 SEHNR, CDR2 FQNEAQ (reference sequence). In DNA, the CDR3 is TGTGCCAGCAGCCCGGGACAGGGGGCATTAGATACGCAGTATTTT. As protein: CASSPGQGALDTQYF.

As regards this clone: A read error may produce the germline difference seen at one junction end. The sample has other DNA sequences that encode this CDR3 too. The V and J genes are TRBV5-1 and TRBJ1-2; 7 bases agree with TRBD1. Per germline, CDR1 SGHRS and CDR2 YFSETQ. This CDR3 is 15 amino acids long. CDR3 protein: CASSLAGQENYGYTF. The DNA for the CDR3 is TGCGCCAGCAGCTTGGCCGGACAGGAGAACTACGGCTACACCTTC.

Notes on this clone: The junction shows a germline mismatch at one end, possibly a read error. The chain links TRBV4-1 to TRBJ1-6, with 7 nucleotides matching TRBD1. CDR1 is MGHRA, CDR2 YSYEKL, per germline. The CDR3 runs 15 residues. This chain's CDR3 is CASSREEGATSPLHF. DNA of the CDR3: TGTGCCAGCAGCAGGGAGGAGGGGGCAACGTCACCCCTCCACTTT.

The table lists this clone with a few counts. The gene calls are TRBV5-4 and TRBJ1-2; TRBD1 might be the D (5 bases). From germline, CDR1 is SGHNT and CDR2 YYREEE (reference sequence). This CDR3 spans 13 amino acids. The V and J ends lost 0 bases and 6 bases respectively, with 9 bases between them. CDR3 protein: CASSLEGRHGYTF. In DNA form, the CDR3 reads TGTGCCAGCAGCTTGGAGGGGCGCCATGGCTACACCTTC.

The genes are TRBV6-5 and TRBJ1-1; D not resolved. V was clipped by 8 bases and J by 1 base, with 5 bases between them. The CDR3 contains 11 residues. Germline CDR1 reads MNHEY; CDR2 reads SVGAGI. The CDR3 here is CASGRNTEAFF. In DNA, the CDR3 is TGTGCCAGCGGGCGGAACACTGAAGCTTTCTTT.

V usage is TRBV10-3 and J usage is TRBJ1-1; 7 positions agree with TRBD1. The CDR3 consists of 12 residues. The V gene end was trimmed by 10 bases and the J gene end by 1 base; junction bases not matched to a gene: 3. Germline V CDR1 and CDR2: ENHRY, SYGVKD. The CDR3 sequence: CATRQGNTEAFF. CDR3 nucleotide sequence: TGTGCCACGAGACAGGGGAACACTGAAGCTTTCTTT.

V is TRBV5-4 and J is TRBJ2-2; 13 bases are shared with TRBD2. This CDR3 has 15 amino acids. CDR1 and CDR2 from the germline V gene are SGHNT and YYREEE (reference sequence). V was pared by 3 bases and J by 6 bases, with 2 bases of the junction left unmatched. CDR3 DNA: TGTGCCAGCAGCTGGACTAGCGGGGGCCCCGGGGAGCTGTTTTTT. Its protein product is CASSWTSGGPGELFF.

This clone has just one count. The chain uses TRBV10-2 and TRBJ2-2; TRBD2 matches at 11 bases. The CDR3 consists of 17 residues. Germline assignment: CDR1 WSHSY and CDR2 SAAADI. With 3 bases clipped from V and 1 base from J, the junction kept 4 bases outside the gene matches. This CDR3 reads CASSDPGLAGNTGELFF. CDR3 bases: TGCGCCAGCAGTGACCCTGGACTAGCGGGGAACACCGGGGAGCTGTTTTTT.

This chain links TRBV5-6 with TRBJ2-6; TRBD1 matches 7 bases. The CDR3 is 18 residues long. Germline V CDR1 and CDR2: SGHDT, YYEEEE. The V and J ends lost 4 bases and 0 bases, in that order; junction bases with no gene match: 10. The CDR3 spells CASSPLGTVSSGANVLTF. The CDR3 nucleotides read TGTGCCAGCAGCCCGCTGGGGACAGTATCCTCTGGGGCCAACGTCCTGACTTTC.